Here is one TCR beta chain with its context. The assay was immunoSEQ multiplex PCR, and TCRdb's table has in-frame clones only and misses some. The sample carries 7,600 or so clones, 76% recorded once. This entry belongs to a study of STAT5B mutations in CD4+ large granular lymphocyte leukemia. This CDR3 is built from 12 residues. Between the trimmed V and J ends, which lost 1 base and 6 bases, there was a span of 7 bases. Germline V gene data show CDR1 as SGHAT and CDR2 as FQNNGV. This chain joins TRBV11-2 and TRBJ2-7; D is uncertain. The sequence came from a woman in her fifties or sixties with CD4+ T-cell large granular lymphocyte leukemia. Sequencing was performed on PBMCs. The CDR3 DNA reads TGTGCCAGCAGCTTAGGCTTTCGCGAGCAGTACTTC. This codes for CASSLGFREQYF.